These T cell receptor beta chains were read from a single sample in a study of OX40 agonist ivuxolimab in advanced cancers. Generated by immunoSEQ multiplex PCR, the TCRdb table keeps only in-frame clones and is missing some. The sample has 30,000 or so clones; 90% are singletons. The specimen comprised CD4+ or CD8+ T cells sorted from blood, sampled in a trial of the OX40 agonist ivuxolimab. Every receptor here comes from an adult with an advanced solid tumor such as melanoma, head and neck, liver or kidney cancer. Each CDR3 is given without its conserved first and last residue. The D gene is left open where the match is weak.

d_gene: TRBD1
v_gene: TRBV13
CDR3aa: ASSLGQGVFTEAF

d_gene: NA
v_gene: TRBV6-6
CDR3aa: ASSYDSEIYEQY

d_gene: TRBD2
v_gene: TRBV7-9
CDR3aa: ASSLAGLAGYEQF

d_gene: NA
v_gene: TRBV11-2
CDR3aa: ASVRGIYNEQF

d_gene: NA
v_gene: TRBV14
CDR3aa: ASSQAAIGTQY

d_gene: NA
v_gene: TRBV19
CDR3aa: ASSIFSHITDTQY

d_gene: TRBD1
v_gene: TRBV30
CDR3aa: AWSAGTGPNQPQH

d_gene: TRBD1
v_gene: TRBV5-1
CDR3aa: ASSLGGQGHEQY

d_gene: NA
v_gene: TRBV30
CDR3aa: ACQEGFTDTQY

d_gene: TRBD1
v_gene: TRBV27
CDR3aa: ASSLSGGQGPSRELF

d_gene: NA
v_gene: TRBV27
CDR3aa: ASRKGGETQY

d_gene: TRBD1
v_gene: TRBV7-9
CDR3aa: ASRRPGQAQNNEQF

d_gene: TRBD1
v_gene: TRBV5-1
CDR3aa: ASSPSTQGENIQY

d_gene: TRBD2
v_gene: TRBV11-2
CDR3aa: ASSLDPGTSGSYEQF

d_gene: NA
v_gene: TRBV2
CDR3aa: AIPGRNNYGYT

d_gene: NA
v_gene: TRBV5-5
CDR3aa: ASSLDRNTGELF

d_gene: NA
v_gene: TRBV29-1
CDR3aa: SVDSDRYYGYT

d_gene: TRBD2
v_gene: TRBV5-1
CDR3aa: ASSWTSGSRTGELF

d_gene: NA
v_gene: TRBV5-1
CDR3aa: ASSLPQGSGNTIY

d_gene: NA
v_gene: TRBV7-6
CDR3aa: ASSSREIEQF

d_gene: NA
v_gene: TRBV6-1
CDR3aa: ASSEGTVTALAKNIQY

d_gene: TRBD2
v_gene: TRBV10-3
CDR3aa: AISQGLAGYEQY

d_gene: NA
v_gene: TRBV2
CDR3aa: ASSEGSNREKLF

d_gene: TRBD2
v_gene: TRBV19
CDR3aa: ASSFRSSGRARETQY

d_gene: TRBD2
v_gene: TRBV9
CDR3aa: ASSVGLADEQF

d_gene: TRBD2
v_gene: TRBV7-9
CDR3aa: ASSPERIAGLFSYEQY

d_gene: NA
v_gene: TRBV7-9
CDR3aa: ASSPPRGWDEKLF

d_gene: TRBD1
v_gene: TRBV23-1
CDR3aa: ASSQSREKGARTEAF

d_gene: TRBD1
v_gene: TRBV7-3
CDR3aa: ASSLSGTGVTLYSQTWAYTQY

d_gene: NA
v_gene: TRBV7-9
CDR3aa: ASSPRLMGVGGYT

d_gene: NA
v_gene: TRBV6-1
CDR3aa: ASTHGSEQY

d_gene: TRBD1
v_gene: TRBV13
CDR3aa: ASSYRQGDEQF

d_gene: NA
v_gene: TRBV4-1
CDR3aa: ASSQEGYDTEAF

d_gene: TRBD1
v_gene: TRBV4-3
CDR3aa: ASSQGQGMAGELF

d_gene: TRBD2
v_gene: TRBV9
CDR3aa: ASSNRLASTDTQY

d_gene: TRBD2
v_gene: TRBV5-1
CDR3aa: ASSLLTSGSNEQY

d_gene: TRBD1
v_gene: TRBV6-6
CDR3aa: ASSLEGQSSYEQY

d_gene: NA
v_gene: TRBV13
CDR3aa: ASRALVGTEAF